The source of this TCR beta chain is a study of liver allograft versus peripheral blood T cells. Study-level information: T cell receptor repertoires in transplanted livers were compared with those in recipients' peripheral blood.

Overall study findings and caveats: Differences were reported between the T cell receptor repertoires inside liver allografts and those that were detected in peripheral blood.

Each CDR3 protein gets one entry after TCRdb re-called the reads with MiXCR. The data show 8,500 to 9,500 distinct CDR3 sequences, roughly 20% seen once. In this sample, this clonotype turned up a few times. Its target is not known. V dropped 5 bases and J dropped 6 bases, with 14 bases sitting between them. The CDR3 loop spans 14 amino acids. The rearrangement links TRBV12-3 or TRBV12-4 to TRBJ2-1, with a tentative D call TRBD1 (6 bases). This receptor was obtained from a human patient who had a liver transplant. Some T cells may be graft donor cells. In DNA, the CDR3 is TGTGCCAGCAGTCCGAGGACAGTTTTCAATGAGCAGTTCTTC. Its protein is CASSPRTVFNEQFF.